The entry below gives a single TCR beta chain sequence along with its context. The sample belongs to a study of CD8 T cells in Susac syndrome. With random hexamers, 0.5 to 1 ug RNA was reverse transcribed. TCR beta CDR3 was amplified by immunoSEQ multiplex PCR. This amplification extended across 54 Vbeta and 13 Jbeta segments. From the immunoSEQ multiplex PCR reads, TCRdb called clonotypes with MiXCR, one entry per CDR3 protein. This table has approximately 150,000 distinct CDR3 sequences, roughly 95% appearing once. V was shortened by 2 bases and J by 4 bases, with 8 bases between the two germline ends. The CDR3 totals 14 residues. Germline V gene data show CDR1 as MGHRA and CDR2 as YSYEKL. Sequencing of TCR beta was performed on blood CD8+ and CD4+ T cells.

The chain employs TRBV4-1 and TRBJ2-2, with D possibly TRBD1 on 6 matching bases. This clonotype was obtained from a human donor in good health. Material: CD4+ T cells from PBMCs. The CDR3 reads CASSQTGSTGELFF. The CDR3, as DNA: TGCGCCAGCAGCCAAACAGGGAGCACCGGGGAGCTGTTTTTT.